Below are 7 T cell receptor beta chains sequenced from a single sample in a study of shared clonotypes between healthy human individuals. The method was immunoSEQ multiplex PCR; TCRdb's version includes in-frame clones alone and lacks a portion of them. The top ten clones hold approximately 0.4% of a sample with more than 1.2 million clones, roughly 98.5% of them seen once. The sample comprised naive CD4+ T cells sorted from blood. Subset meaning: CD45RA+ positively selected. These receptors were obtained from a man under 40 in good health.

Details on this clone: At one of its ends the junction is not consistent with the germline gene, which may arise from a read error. The CDR3 spells CATERDSQHF. The CDR3 DNA follows: TGTGCCACCGAACGGGACTCCCAACATTTT. The V gene is TRBV28, the J gene TRBJ1-5; weak D call: TRBD1 (5 bases). Germline CDR1 reads MDHEN; CDR2 reads SYDVKM. The CDR3 totals 10 residues.

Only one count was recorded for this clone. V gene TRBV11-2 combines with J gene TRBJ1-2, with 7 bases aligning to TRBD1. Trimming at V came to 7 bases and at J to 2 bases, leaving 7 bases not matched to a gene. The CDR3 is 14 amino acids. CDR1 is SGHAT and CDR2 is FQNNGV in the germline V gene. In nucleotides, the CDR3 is TGTGCCAGCAAGAAATCAGGGGGAAACTATGGCTACACCTTC. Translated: CASKKSGGNYGYTF.

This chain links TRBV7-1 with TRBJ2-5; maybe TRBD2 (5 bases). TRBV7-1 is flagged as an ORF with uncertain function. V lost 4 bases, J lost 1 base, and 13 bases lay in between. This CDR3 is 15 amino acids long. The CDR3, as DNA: TGTGCCAGCAGCTTAGCGTGGGCGGGCCAAGAGACCCAGTACTTC. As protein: CASSLAWAGQETQYF.

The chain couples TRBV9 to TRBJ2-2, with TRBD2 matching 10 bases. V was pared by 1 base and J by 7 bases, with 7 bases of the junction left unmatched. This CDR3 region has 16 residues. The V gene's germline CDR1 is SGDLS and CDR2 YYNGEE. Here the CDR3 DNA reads TGTGCCAGCAGCGTACCCGGGACTAGCGCCTTCGGGGAGCTGTTTTTT. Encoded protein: CASSVPGTSAFGELFF.

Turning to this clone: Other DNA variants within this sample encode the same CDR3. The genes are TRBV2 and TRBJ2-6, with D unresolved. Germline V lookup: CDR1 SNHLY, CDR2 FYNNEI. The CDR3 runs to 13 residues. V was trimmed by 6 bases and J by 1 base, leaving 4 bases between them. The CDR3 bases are TGTGCCAGCAGCTATTCTGGGGCCAACGTCCTGACTTTC. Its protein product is CASSYSGANVLTF.

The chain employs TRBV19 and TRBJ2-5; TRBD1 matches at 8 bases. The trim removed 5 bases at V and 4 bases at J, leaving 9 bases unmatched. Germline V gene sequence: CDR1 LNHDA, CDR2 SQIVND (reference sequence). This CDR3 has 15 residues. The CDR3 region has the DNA TGTGCCAGTAGTTCTCATCGGACAGGGCGAGAGACCCAGTACTTC. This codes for CASSSHRTGRETQYF.

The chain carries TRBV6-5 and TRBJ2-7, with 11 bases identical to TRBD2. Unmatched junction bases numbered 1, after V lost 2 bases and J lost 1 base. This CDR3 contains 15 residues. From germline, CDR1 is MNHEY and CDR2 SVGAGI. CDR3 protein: CASSYPSGRSYEQYF. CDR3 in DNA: TGTGCCAGCAGTTACCCTAGCGGGAGGTCCTACGAGCAGTACTTC.